The rows below give T cell receptor beta chains drawn from one sample of a study of CD8 T cells in Susac syndrome. MiXCR, run by TCRdb on the immunoSEQ multiplex PCR reads, gives a single entry per CDR3 protein. The repertoire holds roughly 140,000 distinct CDR3 sequences, 90% to 95% seen once, with about 0.21% in the top ten. Sequencing was done on a sample of CD8+ T cells from PBMCs. These receptors originate from a human donor with multiple sclerosis. CDR3s include the opening cysteine and the closing phenylalanine or tryptophan.

13,TRBJ2-7,TRBV11-2,CASSLEDWGEQYF
18,TRBJ2-5,TRBV20-1,CSAREPSRSRGLWETQYF
14,TRBJ2-6,TRBV28,CASSTPEGSGILTF
13,TRBJ1-1,TRBV7-3,CASSALGGTEAFF
17,TRBJ1-3,TRBV20-1,CSAPRRGDSPSGNTIYF
14,TRBJ2-1,TRBV6-2/TRBV6-3,CASSKLSSYNEQFF
14,TRBJ1-2,TRBV29-1,CSVYKQGSPLGYTF
19,TRBJ1-5,TRBV23-1,CASSQIPQTRNRGGQPQHF
13,TRBJ1-4,TRBV7-9,CASRKGRDEKLFF
13,TRBJ2-7,TRBV28,CASNIGQGYEQYF
14,TRBJ1-2,TRBV27,CASSPGGADYGYTF
15,TRBJ2-1,TRBV9,CASSVAKASYNEQFF
13,TRBJ2-3,TRBV15,CATSRDGADTQYF
12,TRBJ1-2,TRBV29-1,CSVPDTNYGYTF
14,TRBJ2-7,TRBV10-3,CAISDSGSLYEQYF
12,TRBJ1-2,TRBV29-1,CSVELRRDGYTF
13,TRBJ1-2,TRBV4-2,CASSQGPGFGYTF
15,TRBJ2-7,TRBV9,CASSVAGGPTYEQYF
15,TRBJ2-7,TRBV29-1,CSVEGRRGGTYEQYF
17,TRBJ2-5,TRBV12-3/TRBV12-4,CASSLAPGTKRVKTQYF
14,TRBJ1-6,TRBV10-3,CAITGGTYNSPFHF
16,TRBJ2-1,TRBV29-1,CSVHRLAGGPGNEQFF
11,TRBJ1-1,TRBV20-1,CSAGTGNEAFF
12,TRBJ2-1,TRBV19,CASSDAGTEQFF
12,TRBJ1-2,TRBV5-6,CASSPGGNGYTF
13,TRBJ2-7,TRBV5-1,CASSLDRDEEQYF
15,TRBJ2-2,TRBV19,CASRPNRVKPGELFF
12,TRBJ2-1,TRBV18,CASSLSRDEQFF
13,TRBJ2-6,TRBV30,CAWSVAGANVLTF
15,TRBJ2-1,TRBV20-1,CSASQRGGPYNEQFF
15,TRBJ2-2,TRBV12-3/TRBV12-4,CASSSHGGNTGELFF
17,TRBJ1-1,TRBV27,CASSLWSGFRMNTEAFF
13,TRBJ2-1,TRBV2,CASSEGRPHEQFF
16,TRBJ1-2,TRBV4-2,CASSQDSHNMWGGYTF
14,TRBJ2-7,TRBV27,CASSLTGYSYEQYF
13,TRBJ1-2,TRBV30,CAKNREFLYGYTF
15,TRBJ1-5,TRBV4-1,CASSQGVNSNQPQHF
14,TRBJ1-5,TRBV27,CASSWGGDNQPQHF
15,TRBJ2-3,TRBV9,CASSVGGEGTDTQYF
16,TRBJ2-3,TRBV4-1,CASSQGQGTSTDTQYF
15,TRBJ1-1,TRBV7-8,CASSLGRGSNTEAFF
13,TRBJ1-1,TRBV9,CASSVGYRGQAFF
15,TRBJ1-1,TRBV20-1,CSAIILRTGTTEAFF
13,TRBJ1-2,TRBV9,CASNSGPVGGYTF
13,TRBJ1-1,TRBV30,CAWSVGGTTEAFF
18,TRBJ2-1,TRBV19,CASSIDVTGQDFYNEQFF
15,TRBJ2-1,TRBV3-1,CASSQTSAFYNEQFF
13,TRBJ2-1,TRBV2,CASRTPWANEQFF
12,TRBJ2-7,TRBV30,CAWSQGRYEQYF